Shown below are 28 T cell receptor beta chains from a single sample sequenced in a study of PD-1 blockade in classical Hodgkin lymphoma. TCRdb's copy holds only in-frame clones and misses some; the assay was immunoSEQ multiplex PCR. The sample lists approximately 25,000 clones, more than 60% occurring once. Relapse after autologous stem cell transplantation occurred in every patient, and brentuximab vedotin exposure varied. Thawed PBMCs yielded CD4+ T cells through magnetic negative selection. The sample here was CD4+ T cells from blood, taken at baseline. These receptors were obtained from a human donor with classical Hodgkin lymphoma.

The chain is built from TRBV10-3 and TRBJ2-1; D possibly corresponds to TRBD2 (6 bases). The length of the CDR3 is 13 residues. Germline lookup yields CDR1 ENHRY and CDR2 SYGVKD. Trimming pared 7 bases from V and 9 bases from J, leaving 16 bases between. For the CDR3, the DNA is TGTGCCATCAATCCGGGGGAGTATGGTGAGCAGTTCTTC. Protein sequence: CAINPGEYGEQFF.

The chain uses TRBV29-1 and TRBJ2-5; D uncertain. With 4 bases removed from V and 5 bases from J, the gap between germline ends came to 17 bases. The CDR3 extends over 14 amino acids. Looked up from germline, CDR1 is SQVTM and CDR2 is ANQGSEA. Written as DNA, the CDR3 is TGCAGCGTTGCCGTTGTATGGGGATTCGAGACCCAGTACTTC. It translates to CSVAVVWGFETQYF.

V usage is TRBV6-5 and J usage is TRBJ2-3, with D possibly being TRBD1 or TRBD2 (5 bases each). The CDR3 has 13 amino acids. The ends were cut back, 5 bases at V and 1 base at J, with 7 bases in the middle. Germline values: CDR1 MNHEY, CDR2 SVGAGI. CDR3 sequence: CASSRDRTDTQYF. The CDR3, as DNA: TGTGCCAGCAGTCGGGACCGCACAGATACGCAGTATTTT.

This chain joins TRBV4-2 and TRBJ2-1; D gene uncertain. The CDR3 covers 11 residues. Germline V CDR1 and CDR2: LGHNA, YNFKEQ. V lost 1 base and J lost 12, with 7 bases in between. For the CDR3, the DNA is TGTGCCAGCAGCCAAGGACACGGGCAGTTCTTC. Protein: CASSQGHGQFF.

The chain couples TRBV7-6 to TRBJ2-7, with 8 bases matching TRBD1. The germline CDR1 and CDR2 sequences are SGHVS and FNYEAQ. The CDR3 totals 14 residues. With V trimmed by 4 bases and J by 2 bases, 4 bases remained unmatched. CDR3 loop: CASSSTDRAYEQYF. CDR3 bases: TGTGCCAGCAGCTCGACGGACAGGGCCTACGAGCAGTACTTC.

This sequence joins TRBV23-1 and TRBJ1-6, with 9 bases lining up with TRBD1. TRBV23-1 qualifies as an ORF whose function is uncertain. Trimming took 5 bases from V and 9 from J; bases not matched to a gene: 8. This CDR3 comprises 15 residues. CDR3 DNA sequence: TGCGCCAGCAGTGTTCACAGGGGGCCTTTTTCACCCCTCCACTTT. This translates into CASSVHRGPFSPLHF.

The CDR3 DNA follows: TGTGCCTGGACCATCTTAAATCGACAGGGCAATAGCAATCAGCCCCAGCATTTT. Translation gives CAWTILNRQGNSNQPQHF. J is TRBJ1-5 and V is TRBV30; TRBD1 matches at 7 bases. This CDR3 has 18 residues. Germline V gene sequence: CDR1 GTSNPN, CDR2 SVGIG (reference sequence). V trimming: 4 bases; J trimming: 0 bases; junction bases outside the gene matches: 15.

The chain employs TRBV11-2 and TRBJ1-4, with 11 bases lining up with TRBD1. V shed 5 bases, J shed 8 bases, and the junction held 10 bases outside the gene matches. CDR1 SGHAT and CDR2 FQNNGV come from the germline V gene. This CDR3 is 16 amino acids long. The CDR3 is CASSTQGQGVGEKLFF. CDR3 DNA: TGTGCCAGCAGCACGCAGGGACAGGGGGTCGGAGAAAAACTGTTTTTT.

V gene TRBV29-1 combines with J gene TRBJ1-1; D may be TRBD1 (5 bases). CDR1 is SQVTM, CDR2 ANQGSEA, per germline. With 4 bases removed from V and 4 bases from J, the gap between germline ends came to 10 bases. CDR3 length equals 12 residues. In DNA, the CDR3 is TGCAGCGTTGCAGGGCCGGGCACTGAAGCTTTCTTT. Translating gives CSVAGPGTEAFF.

The chain has TRBV7-2 and TRBJ2-7; D perhaps matches TRBD2 (6 bases). Trimming pared 5 bases from V and 2 bases from J, leaving 13 bases between. This CDR3 comprises 14 residues. Germline-derived CDR1 and CDR2 are SGHTA and FQGNSA. As DNA, the CDR3 is TGTGCCAGCAGCGTAAATGGGGGGACCTACGAGCAGTACTTC. It is translated as CASSVNGGTYEQYF.

This chain joins TRBV28 and TRBJ1-2; TRBD1 aligns across 9 bases. Germline CDR1 reads MDHEN; CDR2 reads SYDVKM. This CDR3 region has 16 residues. V trimming: 4 bases; J trimming: 6 bases; junction bases outside the gene matches: 12. The CDR3 DNA sequence: TGTGCCAGCAGTTCGCCCGCCACAGGGGGCGGAGATGGCTACACCTTC. Protein sequence: CASSSPATGGGDGYTF.

V and J are TRBV7-9 and TRBJ2-5, with D maybe TRBD2 (5 bases). Trimming removed 0 bases at V and 0 bases at J, with 20 bases between. The CDR3 is 19 amino acids. Germline loops: CDR1 SEHNR, CDR2 FQNEAQ (reference sequence). The CDR3 loop reads CASSLASLSGPTHQETQYF. For the CDR3, the DNA is TGTGCCAGCAGCTTAGCGTCTCTAAGCGGCCCCACCCACCAAGAGACCCAGTACTTC.

The chain uses TRBV28 and TRBJ1-2, with D unresolved. From germline, CDR1 is MDHEN and CDR2 SYDVKM. Trimming stripped 7 bases from V and 5 bases from J, with 8 bases between. There are 11 residues in the CDR3. The CDR3 loop is CASTGDYGYTF. The DNA of the CDR3 is TGTGCCAGCACGGGAGATTATGGCTACACCTTC.

The J gene is TRBJ1-1, the V gene TRBV6-1, with 10 positions matching TRBD1. This CDR3 has 13 residues. Losses at the gene ends were 9 bases for V and 3 bases for J; bases not matched to a gene: 4. Germline V CDR1 and CDR2: MNHNS, SASEGT. The CDR3: CASLDRGDTEAFF. The CDR3 DNA sequence: TGTGCCAGTTTGGACAGGGGGGACACTGAAGCTTTCTTT.

This clone occurred a few times. This chain links TRBV5-6 with TRBJ2-6; D not certain. V lost 5 bases to trimming and J lost 0 bases, with 12 bases between them. In germline, CDR1 is SGHDT, CDR2 YYEEEE. The CDR3 has 16 amino acids. CDR3 in amino acids: CASRDYGASGANVLTF. The CDR3 nucleotides are TGTGCCAGCAGGGATTACGGAGCCTCTGGGGCCAACGTCCTGACTTTC.

The chain combines TRBV30 with TRBJ2-3; D possibly matches TRBD1 or TRBD2 (8 bases each). V lost 3 bases, J lost 4 bases, and 17 bases lay in between. This CDR3 is built from 15 residues. Germline values: CDR1 GTSNPN, CDR2 SVGIG (reference sequence). The CDR3 is CAWSGGDRSSDTQYF. DNA of the CDR3: TGTGCCTGGAGCGGGGGGGACAGGTCCTCAGATACGCAGTATTTT.

This chain joins TRBV10-1 and TRBJ1-4; the match to TRBD1 covers 9 bases. The CDR3 consists of 15 residues. The trim removed 6 bases at V and 2 bases at J, leaving 4 bases unmatched. CDR1 WNHNN and CDR2 SYGVQD come from the germline V gene (reference sequence). CDR3: CASSSGTGTNEKLFF. For the CDR3, the DNA is TGCGCCAGCAGCTCCGGGACAGGGACTAATGAAAAACTGTTTTTT.

The chain couples TRBV29-1 to TRBJ1-1; 7 nucleotides match TRBD1. This CDR3 has 14 amino acids. Unmatched junction bases numbered 10, after V lost 5 bases and J lost 4 bases. Germline CDR1 SQVTM, CDR2 ANQGSEA. The DNA for the CDR3 is TGCAGCGTTAAAAAGGGGGCTAGGGGCACTGAAGCTTTCTTT. Protein sequence: CSVKKGARGTEAFF.

This clone was found once. The chain carries TRBV10-2 and TRBJ2-2; D not resolved. Germline loops: CDR1 WSHSY, CDR2 SAAADI. This CDR3 comprises 15 residues. V was trimmed by 2 bases and J by 3 bases, leaving 10 bases between them. The CDR3 nucleotides read TGCGCCAGCAGTGAGGTGGCCTCTTACACCGGGGAGCTGTTTTTT. It specifies CASSEVASYTGELFF.

This clone was observed a few times. The rearrangement uses TRBV5-1 and TRBJ1-6; 12 positions match TRBD1. CDR1 is SGHRS, CDR2 YFSETQ, per germline. V lost 3 bases to trimming and J lost 8 bases; unmatched junction nucleotides: 3. CDR3 length equals 15 residues. The CDR3 protein is CASSSGQGAHSPLHF. CDR3 bases: TGCGCCAGCAGCTCGGGACAGGGGGCACATTCACCCCTCCACTTT. Looking up the rest from reference TRBV5-1 and TRBJ1-6 gives the full variable domain: KAGVTQTPRYLIKTRGQQVTLSCSPISGHRSVSWYQQTPGQGLQFLFEYFSETQRNKGNFPGRFSGRQFSNSRSEMNVSTLELGDSALYLCASSSGQGAHSPLHFGNGTRLTVT.

The chain is built from TRBV9 and TRBJ1-4; 10 bases are shared with TRBD1. V lost 0 bases to trimming and J lost 8 bases; unmatched junction nucleotides: 4. This CDR3 has 15 amino acids. Germline V gives CDR1 SGDLS, CDR2 YYNGEE. The CDR3 spells CASSVEGTGDEKLFF. In nucleotides, the CDR3 is TGTGCCAGCAGCGTAGAAGGGACAGGGGACGAAAAACTGTTTTTT. The whole variable domain, remainder taken from reference TRBV9 and TRBJ1-4, is DSGVTQTPKHLITATGQRVTLRCSPRSGDLSVYWYQQSLDQGLQFLIQYYNGEERAKGNILERFSAQQFPDLHSELNLSSLELGDSALYFCASSVEGTGDEKLFFGSGTQLSVL.

In nucleotides, the CDR3 is TGTGCCATCAGTGAAGAGGGGGGTGGCTACACCTTC. It yields the protein CAISEEGGGYTF. The chain combines TRBV10-3 with TRBJ1-2, with D possibly TRBD1 on 6 matching bases. Trimming cost V 3 bases and J 7 bases, with 9 bases left between them. This CDR3 is built from 12 residues. The germline gives CDR1 ENHRY, CDR2 SYGVKD.

The V call is TRBV5-5, the J call TRBJ1-5; D perhaps matches TRBD1 (5 bases). CDR1 is SGHKS and CDR2 is YYEKEE in the germline V gene (reference sequence). V was clipped by 4 bases and J by 4 bases, with 24 bases between them. The CDR3 has 18 amino acids. The CDR3 is CASSQPPTAGTQNQPQHF. The CDR3 DNA is TGTGCCAGCAGCCAGCCCCCGACAGCTGGAACACAAAATCAGCCCCAGCATTTT.

The rearrangement links TRBV7-9 to TRBJ1-2, with D possibly TRBD1 on 6 matching bases. The ends were cut back, 7 bases at V and 6 bases at J, with 15 bases in the middle. The germline gives CDR1 SEHNR, CDR2 FQNEAQ (reference sequence). The CDR3 sequence is 13 residues long. The CDR3 here is CASMRDTLHGYTF. CDR3 nucleotide sequence: TGTGCCAGCATGCGGGACACCTTGCATGGCTACACCTTC.

In nucleotides, the CDR3 is TGCGCCAGCAGCCAAGATTGGCAGGGTCAAGGCTACACCTTC. Protein sequence: CASSQDWQGQGYTF. The chain is built from TRBV4-1 and TRBJ1-2, with a weak D call TRBD1 (5 bases). The V and J ends lost 0 bases and 8 bases respectively, with 13 bases between them. CDR3 length: 14 amino acids. Germline V gives CDR1 MGHRA, CDR2 YSYEKL.

This clone was counted a few times. The J gene is TRBJ1-1, the V gene TRBV30; no reliable D call. Germline lookup yields CDR1 GTSNPN and CDR2 SVGIG (reference sequence). The CDR3 spans 13 residues. V shed 1 base and J shed 1 base, with 7 bases lying between them. The CDR3 region has the DNA TGTGCCTGGAGTGCGGGAGGGAACACTGAAGCTTTCTTT. Translation: CAWSAGGNTEAFF.

In DNA, the CDR3 is TGTGCCAGCAGCTTAACGATAGTCCCATACGAGCAGTACTTC. Protein: CASSLTIVPYEQYF. This chain links TRBV7-2 with TRBJ2-7; D remains unclear. Trimming left V 2 bases short and J 4 bases short, with 12 bases between. Germline V gene sequence: CDR1 SGHTA, CDR2 FQGNSA. This CDR3 spans 14 amino acids.

CDR3 in DNA: TGTGCCTGGAGTCGACATACAGGAGAAGCCGGGGAGCTGTTTTTT. It specifies CAWSRHTGEAGELFF. This chain connects TRBV30 to TRBJ2-2, with TRBD1 as a possible D gene (5 bases). The CDR3 length is 15 residues. Germline V gene lookup returns CDR1 GTSNPN and CDR2 SVGIG (reference sequence). Trimming removed 2 bases at V and 6 bases at J, with 16 bases between.